The 5 T cell receptor beta chains below were found in one sample sequenced in a study of T cell clonotyping in hematopoietic cell transplantation. Produced via immunoSEQ multiplex PCR; TCRdb's table is partial and in-frame only. This sample has roughly 5,000 clones; about nine tenths occur once, and the top ten carry roughly 28%. The sample consisted of peripheral blood mononuclear cells, taken 100 days after allogeneic stem cell transplant. The origin of the receptors is a male patient aged 70-85 years who had an allogeneic stem cell transplant from an unrelated donor, so T cells may come from the graft donor. Some clones in this sample may be carry-over from other donors' samples.

For this clone: The junction and the germline gene differ at one end; a read error may be behind it. The V gene is TRBV7-7, the J gene TRBJ2-5; 8 bases agree with TRBD1. There are 14 residues in the CDR3. Germline V gives CDR1 SSHAT, CDR2 FNYEAQ (reference sequence). The CDR3, as DNA: TGTGCTAGCAGCTCTGGCAGGGGGCGTGAGACCCAGTACTTC. Encoded protein: CASSSGRGRETQYF. The variable domain in full, with the rest retrieved from reference TRBV7-7 and TRBJ2-5, is GAGVSQSPRYKVTKRGQDVTLRCDPISSHATLYWYQQALGQGPEFLTYFNYEAQPDKSGLPSDRFSAERPEGSISTLTIQRTEQRDSAMYRCASSSGRGRETQYFGPGTRLLVL.

Only one count was recorded for this clone. The chain combines TRBV27 with TRBJ2-5; D might be TRBD2 (6 bases). V was shortened by 2 bases and J by 1 base, with 11 bases between the two germline ends. Germline-derived CDR1 and CDR2 are MNHEY and SMNVEV (reference sequence). The CDR3 consists of 15 residues. The CDR3, as DNA: TGTGCCAGCAGTTTAGGAGGGATGCTCCAAGAGACCCAGTACTTC. This translates into CASSLGGMLQETQYF.

This clone was observed a single time. The chain recombines TRBV2 with TRBJ2-7, with a possible D match to TRBD2 (6 bases). The CDR3 is 15 residues long. V dropped 7 bases and J dropped 4 bases, with 20 bases sitting between them. Germline V gene lookup returns CDR1 SNHLY and CDR2 FYNNEI. The CDR3 region has the DNA TGTGCCAGCAAGCTACCCGGGACTTCGATATACGAGCAGTACTTC. This translates into CASKLPGTSIYEQYF.

The sample holds a few counts of this clone. The chain carries TRBV13 and TRBJ1-2; TRBD1 agrees at 9 bases. The CDR3 sequence is 13 residues long. Germline-derived CDR1 and CDR2 are PRHDT and FYEKMQ (reference sequence). Trimming cost V 5 bases and J 5 bases; bases outside gene matches: 3. CDR3 region: CASSQQGAYGYTF. CDR3 nucleotides: TGTGCCAGCAGCCAACAGGGGGCATATGGCTACACCTTC.

This clone showed up just a few times. V is TRBV7-3 and J is TRBJ2-1; maybe TRBD2 (6 bases). The germline CDR1 and CDR2 sequences are SGHTA and FQGTGA. The V end lost 3 bases, the J end lost 7 bases, and 10 bases lay between the germline ends. The CDR3 runs to 13 residues. CDR3 nucleotides: TGTGCCAGCAGCTTCTTAGCGGCAAATGAGCAGTTCTTC. Protein sequence: CASSFLAANEQFF.